This TCR beta chain was profiled in a study of T cell changes during pregnancy in multiple sclerosis. Profiling relied on immunoSEQ multiplex PCR, and the TCRdb table lists in-frame clones only, not all of them. This table holds 39,000 or so clones, 94% found once. The CDR3 has 13 residues. The V end lost 3 bases, the J end lost 3 bases, and 7 bases lay between the germline ends. The germline V gene encodes CDR1 MDHEN and CDR2 SYDVKM. This sequence originates from a female donor with multiple sclerosis, enrolled in a pregnancy study. The chain uses TRBV28 and TRBJ2-3; no reliable D call. The sequences come from CD8+ T cells from peripheral blood mononuclear cells, collected in the third trimester of pregnancy. The CDR3 loop reads CASSFRRTDTQYF. The CDR3, as DNA: TGTGCCAGCAGTTTCCGCAGGACAGATACGCAGTATTTT.